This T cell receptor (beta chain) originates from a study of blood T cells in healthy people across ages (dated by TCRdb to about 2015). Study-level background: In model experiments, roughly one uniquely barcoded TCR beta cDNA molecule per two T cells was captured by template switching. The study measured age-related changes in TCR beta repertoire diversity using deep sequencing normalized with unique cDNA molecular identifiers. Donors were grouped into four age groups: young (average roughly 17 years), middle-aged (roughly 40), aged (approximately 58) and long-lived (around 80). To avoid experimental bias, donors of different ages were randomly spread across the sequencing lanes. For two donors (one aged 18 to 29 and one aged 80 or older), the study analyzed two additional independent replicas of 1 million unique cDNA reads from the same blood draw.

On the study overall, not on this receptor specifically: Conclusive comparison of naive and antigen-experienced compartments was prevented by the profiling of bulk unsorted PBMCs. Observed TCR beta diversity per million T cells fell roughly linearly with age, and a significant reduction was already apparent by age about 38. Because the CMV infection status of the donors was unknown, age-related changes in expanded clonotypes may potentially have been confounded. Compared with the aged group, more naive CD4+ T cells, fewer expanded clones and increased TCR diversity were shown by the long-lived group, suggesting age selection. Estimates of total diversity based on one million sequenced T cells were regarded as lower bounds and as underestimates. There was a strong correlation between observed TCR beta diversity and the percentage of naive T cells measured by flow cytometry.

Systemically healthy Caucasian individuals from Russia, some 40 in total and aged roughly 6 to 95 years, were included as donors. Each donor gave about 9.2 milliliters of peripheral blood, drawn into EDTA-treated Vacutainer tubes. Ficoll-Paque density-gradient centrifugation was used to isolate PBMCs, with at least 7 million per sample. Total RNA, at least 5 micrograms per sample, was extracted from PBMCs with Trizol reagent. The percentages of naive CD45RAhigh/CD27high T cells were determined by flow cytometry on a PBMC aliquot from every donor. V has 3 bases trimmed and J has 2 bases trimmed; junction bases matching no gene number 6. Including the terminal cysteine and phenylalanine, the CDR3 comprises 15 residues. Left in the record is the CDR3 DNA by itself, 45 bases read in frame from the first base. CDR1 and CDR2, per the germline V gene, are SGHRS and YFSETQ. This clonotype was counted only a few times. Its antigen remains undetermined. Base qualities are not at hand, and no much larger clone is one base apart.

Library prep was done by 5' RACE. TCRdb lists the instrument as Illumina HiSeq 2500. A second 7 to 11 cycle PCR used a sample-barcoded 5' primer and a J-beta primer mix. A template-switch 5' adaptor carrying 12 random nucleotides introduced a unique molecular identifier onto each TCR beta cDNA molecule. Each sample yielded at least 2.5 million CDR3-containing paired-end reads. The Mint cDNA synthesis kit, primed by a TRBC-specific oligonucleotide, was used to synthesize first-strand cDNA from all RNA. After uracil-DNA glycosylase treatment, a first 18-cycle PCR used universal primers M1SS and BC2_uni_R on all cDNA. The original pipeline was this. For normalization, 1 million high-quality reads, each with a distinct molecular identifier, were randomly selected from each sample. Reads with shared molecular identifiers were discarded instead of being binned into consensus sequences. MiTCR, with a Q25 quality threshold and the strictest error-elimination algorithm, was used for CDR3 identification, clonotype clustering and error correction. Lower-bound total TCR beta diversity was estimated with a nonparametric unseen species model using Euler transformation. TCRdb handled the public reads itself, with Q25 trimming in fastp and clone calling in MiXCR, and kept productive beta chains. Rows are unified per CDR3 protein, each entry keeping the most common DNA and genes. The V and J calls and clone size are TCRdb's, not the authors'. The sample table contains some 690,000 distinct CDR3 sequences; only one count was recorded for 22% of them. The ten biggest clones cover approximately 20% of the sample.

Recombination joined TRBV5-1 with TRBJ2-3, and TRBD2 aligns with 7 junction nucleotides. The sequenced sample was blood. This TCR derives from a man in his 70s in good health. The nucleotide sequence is TGCGCCAGCAGCTCAGGGACTATTTACACAGATACGCAGTATTTT. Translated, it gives CASSSGTIYTDTQYF.